The next 13 T cell receptor beta chains were all read from a single sample in a study of T cell changes during pregnancy in multiple sclerosis. Profiling relied on immunoSEQ multiplex PCR, and the TCRdb table lists in-frame clones only, not all of them. Here the sample spans approximately 70,000 clones, about 91% being singletons. Sequenced here: peripheral blood, sampled in the second trimester of pregnancy. All receptors derive from a female donor in good health, enrolled as a control in a pregnancy study.

The V gene is TRBV27, the J gene TRBJ1-1; D possibly corresponds to TRBD1 (6 bases). Germline assignment: CDR1 MNHEY and CDR2 SMNVEV (reference sequence). CDR3 size: 14 residues. Trimming took off 6 bases at V and 1 base at J, with 12 bases between the two ends. The CDR3 coding sequence is TGTGCCAGCAGCGTCGTACAGGGGAACACTGAAGCTTTCTTT. It translates to CASSVVQGNTEAFF.

The V gene is TRBV6-1, the J gene TRBJ1-2; 10 bases map to TRBD1. Germline values: CDR1 MNHNS, CDR2 SASEGT. CDR3 length equals 15 residues. After removal of 2 bases from V and 8 bases from J, the junction contained 8 bases not matched to a gene. The CDR3 nucleotides are TGTGCCAGCAGTGAATATGATCGGACAGGGGGAGGCTACACCTTC. Its translation is CASSEYDRTGGGYTF.

The rearrangement joins TRBV7-9 to TRBJ2-3, with a weak D call TRBD2 (5 bases). Trimming cost V 2 bases and J 6 bases, with 9 bases left between them. CDR1 SEHNR and CDR2 FQNEAQ come from the germline V gene (reference sequence). This CDR3 region has 13 residues. The CDR3 reads CASSLQGGDTQYF. The CDR3 DNA reads as TGTGCCAGCAGCTTACAAGGAGGTGATACGCAGTATTTT.

The chain joins TRBV18 to TRBJ2-1; D is undetermined. The CDR3 totals 14 residues. Germline V gene sequence: CDR1 KGHSH, CDR2 LQKENI. The ends were cut back, 0 bases at V and 4 bases at J, with 7 bases in the middle. The chain's CDR3 is CASSPPLRYNEQFF. Written as DNA, the CDR3 is TGTGCCAGCTCACCACCGTTGCGGTACAATGAGCAGTTCTTC.

This sequence joins TRBV4-1 and TRBJ2-3; TRBD2 aligns across 7 bases. J was trimmed by 2 bases and V by 0 bases; bases with no gene match: 2. In germline, CDR1 is MGHRA, CDR2 YSYEKL. CDR3 size: 15 residues. The CDR3 spells CASSQEGGYTDTQYF. CDR3 bases: TGCGCCAGCAGCCAAGAGGGGGGGTACACAGATACGCAGTATTTT.

The chain recombines TRBV19 with TRBJ2-2; D call uncertain. The CDR3 runs to 15 residues. The V and J ends lost 3 bases and 0 bases respectively, with 8 bases between them. CDR1 and CDR2 from the germline V gene are LNHDA and SQIVND (reference sequence). CDR3 residues: CASSMRFSNTGELFF. In nucleotides, the CDR3 is TGTGCCAGTAGTATGAGGTTTTCGAACACCGGGGAGCTGTTTTTT.

The V gene is TRBV28, the J gene TRBJ1-1; a weak D match, TRBD1 (5 bases). V was trimmed by 3 bases and J by 5 bases, leaving 16 bases between them. Germline-derived CDR1 and CDR2 are MDHEN and SYDVKM. The CDR3 runs 15 residues. The chain's CDR3 is CASSLTVLVETEAFF. The CDR3 DNA is TGTGCCAGCAGTTTGACAGTTCTTGTGGAAACTGAAGCTTTCTTT.

The chain has TRBV27 and TRBJ2-3; 9 nucleotides line up with TRBD1. The CDR3 length is 15 residues. In germline, CDR1 is MNHEY, CDR2 SMNVEV (reference sequence). The junction had 6 bases not matched to a gene; V was cut back by 6 bases and J by 2 bases. The CDR3: CASSDRGGNTDTQYF. In DNA, the CDR3 is TGTGCCAGCAGCGACAGGGGGGGGAACACAGATACGCAGTATTTT.

The CDR3, as DNA: TGCAGCGTTGAGAAGGGGGCTAGGGATGAAGCTTTCTTT. It encodes CSVEKGARDEAFF. This chain links TRBV29-1 with TRBJ1-1; TRBD1 matches 7 bases. The CDR3 is made up of 13 amino acids. Germline V gene data show CDR1 as SQVTM and CDR2 as ANQGSEA. V dropped 3 bases and J dropped 7; count of bases not matched to a gene: 8.

This chain connects TRBV5-1 to TRBJ1-6; D possibly corresponds to TRBD1 (5 bases). Germline V lookup: CDR1 SGHRS, CDR2 YFSETQ. The CDR3 is made up of 14 amino acids. Deletions cut 0 bases from V and 9 bases from J, with 10 bases between. CDR3 in amino acids: CASSLGQGGSPLHF. The CDR3 DNA sequence: TGCGCCAGCAGCTTGGGGCAGGGAGGTTCACCCCTCCACTTT.

This clone came up once. The rearrangement links TRBV10-1 to TRBJ2-7, with 9 positions matching TRBD1. Germline CDR1 and CDR2: WNHNN and SYGVQD (reference sequence). J was trimmed by 2 bases and V by 11 bases; bases with no gene match: 4. The CDR3 runs to 12 residues. CDR3 sequence reads: CAGDRDPYEQYF. As DNA, the CDR3 is TGCGCCGGGGACAGGGACCCCTACGAGCAGTACTTC.

J is TRBJ1-1 and V is TRBV7-9, with D perhaps matching TRBD1 (5 bases). The CDR3 spans 13 residues. Germline-derived CDR1 and CDR2 are SEHNR and FQNEAQ (reference sequence). Deletions cut 5 bases from V and 7 bases from J, with 14 bases between. The CDR3 sequence: CASSISIQVEAFF. The CDR3 nucleotides are TGTGCCAGCAGCATATCTATACAGGTTGAAGCTTTCTTT. The full variable domain, its missing parts supplied by reference TRBV7-9 and TRBJ1-1, is DTGVSQNPRHKITKRGQNVTFRCDPISEHNRLYWYRQTLGQGPEFLTYFQNEAQLEKSRLLSDRFSAERPKGSFSTLEIQRTEQGDSAMYLCASSISIQVEAFFGQGTRLTVV.

The gene calls are TRBV28 and TRBJ2-3, with TRBD2 identical over 12 bases. Germline lookup yields CDR1 MDHEN and CDR2 SYDVKM. The CDR3 runs 17 residues. The trim removed 4 bases at V and 2 bases at J, leaving 7 bases unmatched. The chain's CDR3 is CASSSRLAGASTDTQYF. The DNA for the CDR3 is TGTGCCAGCAGTTCAAGACTAGCGGGAGCCTCCACAGATACGCAGTATTTT. The full variable domain, completed using reference TRBV28 and TRBJ2-3, is DVKVTQSSRYLVKRTGEKVFLECVQDMDHENMFWYRQDPGLGLRLIYFSYDVKMKEKGDIPEGYSVSREKKERFSLILESASTNQTSMYLCASSSRLAGASTDTQYFGPGTRLTVL.